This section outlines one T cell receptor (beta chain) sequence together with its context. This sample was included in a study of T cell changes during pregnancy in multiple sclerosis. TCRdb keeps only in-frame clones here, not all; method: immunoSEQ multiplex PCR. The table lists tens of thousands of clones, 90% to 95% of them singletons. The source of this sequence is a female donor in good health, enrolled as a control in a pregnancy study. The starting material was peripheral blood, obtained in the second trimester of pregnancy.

The CDR3 coding sequence is TGTGCCAGCAGCTTGGTCTTAAATGAGCAGTTCTTC. Its translation: CASSLVLNEQFF. The chain is built from TRBV5-5 and TRBJ2-1, with D unresolved. The CDR3 extends over 12 amino acids. CDR1 and CDR2 from the germline V gene are SGHKS and YYEKEE (reference sequence). Trimming took off 0 bases at V and 7 bases at J, with 5 bases between the two ends.